This entry lists 18 T cell receptor beta chains sequenced from one sample in a study of human T cells and chemical hapten exposure. TCRdb analysed the RACE reads with MiXCR anew, one entry per CDR3 protein. The sample lists about 69,000 distinct CDR3 sequences, 10% occurring once. Time point noted: patch test 2, 6 weeks after DPC sensitization. Described treatment: therapeutic diphenylcyclopropenone sensitization with weekly scalp DPC. Sequenced here: whole blood, sampled in connection with sensitization to the hapten diphenylcyclopropenone (DPC). The receptors stem from a woman aged 50 to 60 with alopecia areata. Some clones in this sample may be carry-over from other donors' samples.

This clonotype was detected ten times or more. This chain joins TRBV7-9 and TRBJ1-5; the D gene is possibly TRBD1 (6 bases). Germline V CDR1 and CDR2: SEHNR, FQNEAQ (reference sequence). There are 17 residues in the CDR3. V shed 1 base and J shed 4 bases, with 17 bases lying between them. The CDR3 reads CASSLDSGQGRNQPQHF. Written as DNA, the CDR3 is TGTGCCAGCAGCTTAGATTCAGGGCAGGGGAGAAATCAGCCCCAGCATTTT.

CDR3 residues: CASSPGQAFGYTF. DNA of the CDR3: TGTGCCAGCAGCCCAGGACAAGCCTTTGGCTACACCTTC. J is TRBJ1-2 and V is TRBV7-6; perhaps TRBD1 as D (5 bases). Germline CDR1 is SGHVS and CDR2 is FNYEAQ. V gave up 5 bases and J gave up 7 bases, with 14 bases separating them. The CDR3 totals 13 residues. Drawing the rest from reference TRBV7-6 and TRBJ1-2, the complete variable domain is GAGVSQSPRYKVTKRGQDVALRCDPISGHVSLYWYRQALGQGPEFLTYFNYEAQQDKSGLPNDRFSAERPEGSISTLTIQRTEQRDSAMYRCASSPGQAFGYTFGSGTRLTVV.

At least ten counts were recorded for this clonotype. This sequence joins TRBV2 and TRBJ2-2; perhaps TRBD2 as D (5 bases). CDR3 length: 12 residues. The germline V gene has CDR1 SNHLY and CDR2 FYNNEI. V was cut by 7 bases and J by 5 bases, with 8 bases left in between. The CDR3 here is CASMRETGELFF. CDR3 DNA: TGTGCCAGCATGAGGGAGACCGGGGAGCTGTTTTTT. Looking up the rest from reference TRBV2 and TRBJ2-2 gives the full variable domain: EPEVTQTPSHQVTQMGQEVILRCVPISNHLYFYWYRQILGQKVEFLVSFYNNEISEKSEIFDDQFSVERPDGSNFTLKIRSTKLEDSAMYFCASMRETGELFFGEGSRLTVL.

This clonotype was picked up many times. The V and J genes are TRBV29-1 and TRBJ2-1, with D perhaps matching TRBD2 (5 bases). The CDR3 loop spans 13 amino acids. V lost 3 bases and J lost 5, with 11 bases in between. CDR1 and CDR2 from the germline V gene are SQVTM and ANQGSEA. In DNA form, the CDR3 reads TGCAGCGTTGAGGCTAGCCAGCACAATGAGCAGTTCTTC. This encodes CSVEASQHNEQFF.

This clonotype was observed a handful of times. The V gene is TRBV7-9, the J gene TRBJ1-1; D uncertain. CDR1 is SEHNR and CDR2 is FQNEAQ in the germline V gene (reference sequence). The CDR3 sequence is 13 residues long. Trimming pared 2 bases from V and 3 bases from J, leaving 7 bases between. The CDR3 DNA reads as TGTGCCAGCAGCTTATCCCAATACACTGAAGCTTTCTTT. It encodes CASSLSQYTEAFF.

Many counts were recorded for this clonotype. The chain joins TRBV7-2 to TRBJ1-1; TRBD1 might be the D (5 bases). Trimming removed 3 bases from V and 1 base from J, with 9 bases in between. CDR1 and CDR2 from the germline V gene are SGHTA and FQGNSA. The CDR3 spans 14 residues. CDR3 in amino acids: CASSFGGWNTEAFF. In DNA form, the CDR3 reads TGTGCCAGCAGCTTTGGGGGATGGAACACTGAAGCTTTCTTT.

The chain uses TRBV5-1 and TRBJ1-1, with 8 bases matching TRBD1. Losses at the gene ends were 4 bases for V and 5 bases for J; bases not matched to a gene: 7. This CDR3 has 14 residues. From germline, CDR1 is SGHRS and CDR2 YFSETQ. CDR3 in amino acids: CASSKDRGRTEAFF. CDR3 nucleotide sequence: TGCGCCAGCAGCAAAGACAGGGGTCGTACTGAAGCTTTCTTT. Complete variable domain (other parts from reference TRBV5-1 and TRBJ1-1): KAGVTQTPRYLIKTRGQQVTLSCSPISGHRSVSWYQQTPGQGLQFLFEYFSETQRNKGNFPGRFSGRQFSNSRSEMNVSTLELGDSALYLCASSKDRGRTEAFFGQGTRLTVV.

This clonotype was detected many times. The rearrangement joins TRBV19 to TRBJ1-5; no reliable D call. The CDR3 loop spans 13 amino acids. Trimming took 0 bases from V and 5 from J, leaving 5 bases between them. Germline-derived CDR1 and CDR2 are LNHDA and SQIVND (reference sequence). The DNA for the CDR3 is TGTGCCAGTAGTATAGAACGCTATCAGCCCCAGCATTTT. Protein product: CASSIERYQPQHF. Together with reference TRBV19 and TRBJ1-5, the CDR3 gives the full variable domain: DGGITQSPKYLFRKEGQNVTLSCEQNLNHDAMYWYRQDPGQGLRLIYYSQIVNDFQKGDIAEGYSVSREKKESFPLTVTSAQKNPTAFYLCASSIERYQPQHFGDGTRLSIL.

The chain is built from TRBV5-1 and TRBJ1-1, with TRBD1 as a possible D gene (6 bases). Germline CDR1 SGHRS, CDR2 YFSETQ. Trimming took 0 bases from V and 3 from J, leaving 12 bases between them. The CDR3 consists of 15 residues. CDR3 DNA: TGCGCCAGCAGCTTGGTGGCAGGGGTGTACACTGAAGCTTTCTTT. The encoded protein is CASSLVAGVYTEAFF.

This chain links TRBV30 with TRBJ2-3; 7 bases line up with TRBD1. Germline V CDR1 and CDR2: GTSNPN, SVGIG (reference sequence). The CDR3 is 15 amino acids. Trimming removed 3 bases from V and 3 bases from J; junction bases left unmatched: 9. As DNA, the CDR3 is TGTGCCTGGAGCAAGGGGGCCCTGTGGACAGATACGCAGTATTTT. Translating gives CAWSKGALWTDTQYF.

This clonotype was seen ten or more times. CDR3 residues: CASSPWDRGHDTEAFF. The DNA for the CDR3 is TGTGCCAGCAGCCCCTGGGACAGGGGGCACGACACTGAAGCTTTCTTT. The chain is built from TRBV7-9 and TRBJ1-1; 12 nucleotides line up with TRBD1. Germline V gene sequence: CDR1 SEHNR, CDR2 FQNEAQ (reference sequence). V gave up 5 bases and J gave up 3 bases; unmatched junction bases: 7. CDR3 length: 16 residues.

This clonotype has only a few counts. The V call is TRBV7-6, the J call TRBJ2-5; D is unresolved. V lost 4 bases, J lost 7 bases, and 10 bases lay in between. There are 12 residues in the CDR3. Germline values: CDR1 SGHVS, CDR2 FNYEAQ. The CDR3 sequence is CASSSPERTQYF. Written as DNA, the CDR3 is TGTGCCAGCAGCTCCCCGGAGAGGACCCAGTACTTC.

This clonotype was seen many times. This chain joins TRBV6-1 and TRBJ2-3; D gene uncertain. Germline V CDR1 and CDR2: MNHNS, SASEGT. CDR3 length: 15 amino acids. V shed 7 bases and J shed 0 bases, with 14 bases lying between them. Written as DNA, the CDR3 is TGTGCCAGCAATTTTTGGATGTCTAGCACAGATACGCAGTATTTT. Protein product: CASNFWMSSTDTQYF.

This clonotype showed up just a few times. V and J are TRBV6-2 or TRBV6-3 and TRBJ2-6; perhaps D is TRBD1 or TRBD2 (5 bases each). Between the trimmed V and J ends, which lost 8 bases and 4 bases, there was a span of 21 bases. CDR1 is MNHEY and CDR2 is SVGEGT in the germline V gene. The CDR3 loop spans 17 amino acids. In DNA, the CDR3 is TGTGCCAGCGGCAATCCGGGACCTGGGGCCGGGGCCAACGTCCTGACTTTC. Protein: CASGNPGPGAGANVLTF.

This clonotype was seen many times. The chain links TRBV5-1 to TRBJ2-3; a weak D match, TRBD1 (5 bases). This CDR3 is built from 13 residues. Deletions cut 7 bases from V and 6 bases from J, with 15 bases between. Germline V gene data show CDR1 as SGHRS and CDR2 as YFSETQ. CDR3 nucleotides: TGCGCCAGCTACAGGACCCCCGGGGATACGCAGTATTTT. Protein sequence: CASYRTPGDTQYF.

This clonotype was detected ten times or more. J is TRBJ2-5 and V is TRBV18; no clear D. This CDR3 has 13 residues. Deletions cut 4 bases from V and 0 bases from J, with 6 bases between. CDR1 is KGHSH and CDR2 is LQKENI in the germline V gene. CDR3 DNA sequence: TGTGCCAGCTCACAACAGCACCAAGAGACCCAGTACTTC. Protein product: CASSQQHQETQYF.

This chain links TRBV21-1 with TRBJ2-7; the table's D call, TRBD1, was not checked against the DNA. TRBV21-1 is a documented pseudogene. This CDR3 is 16 amino acids long. The CDR3 is CASRIWPGQGCYEQYF. CDR3 nucleotides: TGTGCCAGCAGAATTTGGCCGGGACAGGGTTGCTACGAGCAGTACTTC.

The CDR3 DNA is TGTGCCAGCAGTGAAGGCCACCAGGTAGGGCCCCAGCATTTT. Its protein product is CASSEGHQVGPQHF. The rearrangement uses TRBV6-1 and TRBJ1-5; D is uncertain. V lost 1 base to trimming and J lost 9 bases, with 13 bases between them. Germline V gene sequence: CDR1 MNHNS, CDR2 SASEGT. The CDR3 covers 14 residues.